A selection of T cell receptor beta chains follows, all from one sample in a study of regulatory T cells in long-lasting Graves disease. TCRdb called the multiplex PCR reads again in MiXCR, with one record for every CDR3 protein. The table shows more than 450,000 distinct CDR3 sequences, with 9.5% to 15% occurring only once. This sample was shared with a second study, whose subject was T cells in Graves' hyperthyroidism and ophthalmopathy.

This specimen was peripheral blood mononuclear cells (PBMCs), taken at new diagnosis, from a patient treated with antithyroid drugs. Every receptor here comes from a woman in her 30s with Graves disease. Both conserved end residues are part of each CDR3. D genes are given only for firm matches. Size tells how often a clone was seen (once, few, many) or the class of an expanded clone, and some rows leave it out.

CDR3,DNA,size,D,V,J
CASSQAWDSSSGNTIYF,TGCGCCAGCAGCCAAGCATGGGACAGCAGCTCTGGAAACACCATATATTTT,many,TRBD1,TRBV4-1,TRBJ1-3
CASSELRDSSTDTQYF,TGTGCCAGCAGTGAACTCAGGGACTCTAGCACAGATACGCAGTATTTT,many,NA,TRBV6-2/TRBV6-3,TRBJ2-3
CSAREFSGGSYNEQFF,TGCAGTGCTAGGGAATTTAGCGGGGGCTCCTACAATGAGCAGTTCTTC,many,TRBD2,TRBV20-1,TRBJ2-1
CASSFDLELNTIYF,TGTGCCAGTAGTTTCGATTTGGAATTGAACACCATATATTTT,many,NA,TRBV19,TRBJ1-3
CASSGRGSGAVNEQFF,TGTGCCAGCAGTGGGAGAGGTAGCGGGGCGGTCAATGAGCAGTTCTTC,many,TRBD2,TRBV2,TRBJ2-1
CAISPDWNTEAFF,TGTGCCATCAGCCCCGACTGGAACACTGAAGCTTTCTTT,many,NA,TRBV10-3,TRBJ1-1
CASSYTKTGMQETQYF,TGTGCCAGCAGTTACACCAAAACAGGGATGCAAGAGACCCAGTACTTC,few,NA,TRBV6-5,TRBJ2-5
CASSDDRVIQAFF,TGTGCCAGCAGTGATGACAGGGTGATTCAAGCTTTCTTT,many,TRBD1,TRBV25-1,TRBJ1-1
CASSPPARLAGVNEQFF,TGTGCCAGCTCACCACCGGCCCGACTAGCGGGGGTCAATGAGCAGTTCTTC,NA,TRBD2,TRBV2,TRBJ2-1
CASSFLAGARGEQFF,TGTGCCAGCAGTTTTCTAGCGGGAGCTCGAGGTGAGCAGTTCTTC,NA,TRBD2,TRBV28,TRBJ2-1
CASSLAGGGPQHF,TGTGCCAGCAGCTTGGCGGGGGGAGGGCCCCAGCATTTT,many,NA,TRBV5-4,TRBJ1-5
CASSLEGSRTSGRPIDTQYF,TGTGCCAGCAGCTTAGAGGGCTCTCGGACTAGCGGGAGACCCATAGATACGCAGTATTTT,NA,TRBD2,TRBV7-9,TRBJ2-3
CASSYGPGGPPYNEQFF,TGTGCCAGCAGTTACGGCCCGGGAGGGCCCCCTTACAATGAGCAGTTCTTC,many,TRBD2,TRBV6-5,TRBJ2-1
CATSDGGRTNEQFF,TGTGCCACCAGTGATGGTGGTCGGACTAATGAGCAGTTCTTC,many,NA,TRBV24-1,TRBJ2-1
CSAIGTSGRTRDTQYF,TGCAGTGCTATAGGGACTAGCGGGAGAACGAGAGATACGCAGTATTTT,few,TRBD2,TRBV20-1,TRBJ2-3
CASSGSLAGVCTQYF,TGTGCCAGCAGTGGGTCGCTAGCGGGAGTCTGCACGCAGTATTTT,NA,TRBD2,TRBV25-1,TRBJ2-3
CASSPPETAAIYEQYF,TGTGCCAGCTCACCACCGGAGACAGCAGCAATATACGAGCAGTACTTC,NA,NA,TRBV18,TRBJ2-7
CASSQRGPGDGANVLTF,TGCGCCAGCAGCCAAAGAGGCCCAGGGGATGGGGCCAACGTCCTGACTTTC,NA,NA,TRBV4-3,TRBJ2-6
CASSPWTSGRAFINEQFF,TGTGCCAGCAGTCCATGGACTAGCGGGAGGGCCTTCATCAATGAGCAGTTCTTC,many,TRBD2,TRBV28,TRBJ2-1
CASSGGGGTYEQYF,TGTGCCAGCAGCGGAGGGGGAGGAACCTACGAGCAGTACTTC,few,NA,TRBV5-4,TRBJ2-7
CATSDLISGHNEQFF,TGTGCCACCAGTGATTTAATTTCGGGGCACAATGAGCAGTTCTTC,many,NA,TRBV24-1,TRBJ2-1
CASSPPPGSRRNTIYF,TGTGCCAGCTCACCACCCCCCGGGAGCCGGAGAAACACCATATATTTT,few,NA,TRBV18,TRBJ1-3
CASSSNRGDDEQFF,TGTGCCAGCAGCTCGAACAGGGGGGACGATGAGCAGTTCTTC,many,TRBD1,TRBV13,TRBJ2-1
CSARRLAGAATETQYF,TGCAGTGCTAGGCGGCTAGCGGGAGCTGCAACGGAGACCCAGTACTTC,many,TRBD2,TRBV20-1,TRBJ2-5
CASSSLKVTPYEQYF,TGTGCCAGCAGTTCGTTGAAAGTTACTCCCTACGAGCAGTACTTC,many,NA,TRBV6-2/TRBV6-3,TRBJ2-7
CASSFPREVGDEQYF,TGTGCCAGCAGTTTCCCGCGGGAGGTGGGTGACGAGCAGTACTTC,NA,TRBD2,TRBV28,TRBJ2-7
CASSSPGLTYNEQFF,TGTGCCAGCAGCAGCCCGGGACTTACCTACAATGAGCAGTTCTTC,few,NA,TRBV7-9,TRBJ2-1
CSARLLTGSYGYTF,TGCAGTGCTAGACTCTTGACAGGCTCCTATGGCTACACCTTC,many,NA,TRBV20-1,TRBJ1-2
CASSAGQTRNEKLFF,TGTGCCAGTAGTGCTGGACAGACGCGTAATGAAAAACTGTTTTTT,few,NA,TRBV19,TRBJ1-4
CAWSPGYGYTF,TGTGCCTGGAGTCCTGGGTATGGCTACACCTTC,many,NA,TRBV30,TRBJ1-2
CASSTGQGLQPQHF,TGTGCCAGTAGTACCGGACAGGGTCTACAGCCCCAGCATTTT,NA,TRBD1,TRBV19,TRBJ1-5
CASSLVFGGTQYF,TGTGCCAGCAGCTTGGTGTTCGGTGGGACCCAGTACTTC,NA,NA,TRBV5-4,TRBJ2-5
CANKSLVRPGSNQPQHF,TGTGCCAACAAAAGTTTGGTCCGACCAGGGAGCAATCAGCCCCAGCATTTT,few,NA,TRBV12-3/TRBV12-4,TRBJ1-5
CAISGTYNTEAFF,TGTGCCATCAGTGGGACATACAACACTGAAGCTTTCTTT,many,NA,TRBV10-3,TRBJ1-1
CAARGAAGNTIYF,TGTGCCGCCCGGGGGGCTGCGGGAAACACCATATATTTT,many,NA,TRBV7-9,TRBJ1-3
CASSYRGGPQQYF,TGTGCCAGCAGTTACAGGGGCGGGCCTCAGCAGTACTTC,few,NA,TRBV6-2/TRBV6-3,TRBJ2-7
CATIEGFLLSGANVLTF,TGTGCCACCATTGAGGGGTTTTTACTCTCTGGGGCCAACGTCCTGACTTTC,NA,NA,TRBV15,TRBJ2-6
CASSLVGGENEQFF,TGTGCCAGCAGTTTAGTTGGAGGAGAGAATGAGCAGTTCTTC,many,NA,TRBV27,TRBJ2-1
CASSLGSGAEQYF,TGTGCCAGCAGCTTAGGTTCCGGGGCTGAGCAGTACTTC,NA,NA,TRBV7-2,TRBJ2-7
CASSESRGIFYEQYF,TGCGCCAGCAGTGAGTCCAGGGGGATTTTCTACGAGCAGTACTTC,NA,TRBD1,TRBV10-2,TRBJ2-7
CASSLGPSEKLFF,TGTGCCAGCAGCTTAGGACCTAGTGAAAAACTGTTTTTT,few,NA,TRBV7-3,TRBJ1-4
CAWSPDRAYGYTF,TGTGCCTGGAGTCCCGACAGGGCCTATGGCTACACCTTC,many,TRBD1,TRBV30,TRBJ1-2
CASSLPRGRSANTEAFF,TGTGCCAGCAGCTTACCCAGGGGTAGGTCGGCTAACACTGAAGCTTTCTTT,few,NA,TRBV7-9,TRBJ1-1
CASSPLAGGGVDEQFF,TGTGCCAGCTCACCCTTAGCAGGAGGAGGGGTGGATGAGCAGTTCTTC,many,NA,TRBV18,TRBJ2-1
CASSLKAPTDTQYF,TGTGCCAGCAGTTTAAAGGCTCCCACCGATACGCAGTATTTT,many,NA,TRBV28,TRBJ2-3
CASSSSTGSKNIQYF,TGCGCCAGCAGCAGTTCGACAGGTTCCAAAAACATTCAGTACTTC,few,NA,TRBV5-1,TRBJ2-4
CSAREHNSNQPQHF,TGCAGTGCTAGGGAACATAATAGCAATCAGCCCCAGCATTTT,few,NA,TRBV20-1,TRBJ1-5
CASSTRQGNGYTF,TGTGCCAGCAGTACAAGACAGGGGAATGGCTACACCTTC,many,TRBD1,TRBV12-3/TRBV12-4,TRBJ1-2
CASSLNVAWGDTGELFF,TGTGCCAGCAGCTTAAACGTCGCCTGGGGTGACACCGGGGAGCTGTTTTTT,many,NA,TRBV7-3,TRBJ2-2
CASSLVSGRNLYEQYF,TGTGCCAGCAGTTTAGTAAGCGGGAGAAATCTATACGAGCAGTACTTC,many,TRBD2,TRBV27,TRBJ2-7
CASSEKGYEQYF,TGTGCCAGCAGTGAAAAGGGCTACGAGCAGTACTTC,many,NA,TRBV2,TRBJ2-7
CASSVASRGWSDQPQHF,TGTGCCAGCAGTGTCGCCAGTCGGGGCTGGTCCGATCAGCCCCAGCATTTT,many,NA,TRBV2,TRBJ1-5
CASSLGGGQGANGYTF,TGTGCCAGCAGTTTGGGGGGGGGACAGGGGGCGAATGGCTACACCTTC,many,TRBD1,TRBV27,TRBJ1-2
CASKTRVHEQYF,TGTGCCAGCAAGACTAGAGTACACGAGCAGTACTTC,NA,NA,TRBV6-1,TRBJ2-7
CASSFQNEQFF,TGTGCCAGCAGCTTTCAGAATGAGCAGTTCTTC,many,NA,TRBV7-2,TRBJ2-1